Listed below are T cell receptor beta chains from one sample, sequenced in a study of T-cell memory formation after mild COVID-19. One entry per CDR3 protein results from TCRdb running MiXCR on the 5' RACE reads. Among about 560,000 distinct CDR3 sequences, about a sixth were seen once, and the ten largest hold around 11%. What was sequenced was PBMCs or a T cell subset sorted from them (not recorded which). These receptors originate from an adult woman who had mild COVID-19 (a few samples of this study predate the infection). Cell type and time point are not known. Both conserved end residues are part of each CDR3. A D gene is named only where the DNA matches it firmly. Where a row states a size, it is once, few, many or the class of an expanded clone; other rows omit it.

j_gene | v_gene | d_gene | abundance | CDR3aa | CDR3nt
TRBJ1-5 | TRBV20-1 | TRBD1 | few | CSAREGQGAQPQHF | TGCAGTGCTAGAGAGGGACAGGGGGCCCAGCCCCAGCATTTT
TRBJ1-1 | TRBV6-5 | . | few | CASSYPGETEAFF | TGTGCCAGCAGTTACCCTGGGGAAACTGAAGCTTTCTTT
TRBJ2-1 | TRBV6-5 | . | many | CASSPSMLVSYNEQFF | TGTGCCAGCAGTCCCTCCATGTTAGTCTCCTACAATGAGCAGTTCTTC
TRBJ1-1 | TRBV5-4 | . | . | CASRNLRGQGGRNTEAFF | TGTGCCAGCAGGAATTTAAGGGGCCAGGGAGGAAGGAACACTGAAGCTTTCTTT
TRBJ2-6 | TRBV6-5 | . | . | CASSSGRISGANVLTF | TGTGCCAGCAGTTCCGGCAGAATATCTGGGGCCAACGTCCTGACTTTC
TRBJ2-1 | TRBV29-1 | TRBD1 | . | CSTRRGTGVYNEQFF | TGCAGCACTCGTAGGGGGACAGGGGTCTACAATGAGCAGTTCTTC
TRBJ2-7 | TRBV7-2 | TRBD1 | . | CASSLDLLGTGENEQYF | TGTGCCAGCAGCTTAGATCTCCTTGGGACAGGGGAGAACGAGCAGTACTTC
TRBJ2-1 | TRBV4-2 | . | . | CASSQDQQNEQFF | TGTGCCAGCAGCCAAGACCAGCAAAATGAGCAGTTCTTC
TRBJ2-7 | TRBV29-1 | TRBD2 | few | CSVEGLAGVDSYEQYF | TGCAGCGTTGAGGGACTAGCGGGAGTTGACAGCTACGAGCAGTACTTC
TRBJ1-2 | TRBV5-4 | TRBD1 | . | CASSPPDRVSYGYTF | TGTGCCAGCAGCCCCCCAGACAGGGTTAGCTATGGCTACACCTTC
TRBJ2-7 | TRBV20-1 | . | few | CSASSGQTYEQYF | TGCAGTGCTAGTTCGGGGCAGACCTACGAGCAGTACTTC
TRBJ2-7 | TRBV5-1 | TRBD2 | . | CASSDGTSYEQYF | TGCGCCAGCAGCGACGGGACTAGCTACGAGCAGTACTTC
TRBJ2-3 | TRBV20-1 | . | . | CSARTSSDTQYF | TGCAGTGCTAGAACTAGCTCAGATACGCAGTATTTT